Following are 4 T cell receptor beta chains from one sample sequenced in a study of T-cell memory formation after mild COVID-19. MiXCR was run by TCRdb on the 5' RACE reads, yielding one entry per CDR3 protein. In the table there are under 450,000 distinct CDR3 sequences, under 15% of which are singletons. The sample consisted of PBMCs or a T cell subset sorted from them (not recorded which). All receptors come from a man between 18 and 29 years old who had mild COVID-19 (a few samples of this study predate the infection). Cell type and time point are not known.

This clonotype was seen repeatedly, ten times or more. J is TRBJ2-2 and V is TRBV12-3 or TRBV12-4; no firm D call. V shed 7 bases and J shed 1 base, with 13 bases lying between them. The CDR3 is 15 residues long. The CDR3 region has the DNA TGTGCCAGCACCTCCCGGGCCCTGAACACCGGGGAGCTGTTTTTT. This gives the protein CASTSRALNTGELFF.

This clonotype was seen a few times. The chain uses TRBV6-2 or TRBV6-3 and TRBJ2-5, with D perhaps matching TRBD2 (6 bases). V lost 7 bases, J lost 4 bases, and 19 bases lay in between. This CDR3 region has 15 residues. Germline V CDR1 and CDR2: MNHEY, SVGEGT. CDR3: CASTTPREFGETQYF. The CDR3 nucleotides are TGTGCCAGCACCACACCCCGGGAGTTCGGAGAGACCCAGTACTTC.

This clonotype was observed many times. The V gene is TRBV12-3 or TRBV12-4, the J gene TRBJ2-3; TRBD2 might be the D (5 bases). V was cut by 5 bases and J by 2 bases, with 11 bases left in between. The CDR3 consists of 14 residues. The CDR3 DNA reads TGTGCCAGCAGTCAAGACTATAACACAGATACGCAGTATTTT. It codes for CASSQDYNTDTQYF.

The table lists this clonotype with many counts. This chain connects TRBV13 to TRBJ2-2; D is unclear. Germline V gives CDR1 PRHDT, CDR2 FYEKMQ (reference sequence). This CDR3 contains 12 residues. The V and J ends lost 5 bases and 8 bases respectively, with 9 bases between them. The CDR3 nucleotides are TGTGCCAGCAGCCTCCCTGGGGGGGAGCTGTTTTTT. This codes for CASSLPGGELFF.